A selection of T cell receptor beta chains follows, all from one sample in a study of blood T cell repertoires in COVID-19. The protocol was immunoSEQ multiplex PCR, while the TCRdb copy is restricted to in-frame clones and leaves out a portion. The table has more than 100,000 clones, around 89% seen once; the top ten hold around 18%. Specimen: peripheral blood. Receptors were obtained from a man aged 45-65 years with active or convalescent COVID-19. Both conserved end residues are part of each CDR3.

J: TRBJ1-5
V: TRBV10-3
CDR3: CASCGGENNQPQHF

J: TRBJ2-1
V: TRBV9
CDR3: CASNLDLPGQGEQFF

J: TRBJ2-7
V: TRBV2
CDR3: CASGRIAGTYEQYF

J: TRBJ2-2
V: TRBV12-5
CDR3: CASGLITKDRVELGELFF

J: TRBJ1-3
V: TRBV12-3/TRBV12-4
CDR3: CASSFLETIYF

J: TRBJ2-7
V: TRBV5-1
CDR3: CASSGTSDYEQYF

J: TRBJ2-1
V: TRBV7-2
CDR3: CASSYQPGGEQFF

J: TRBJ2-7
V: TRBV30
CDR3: CAWSHRGLSHEQYF

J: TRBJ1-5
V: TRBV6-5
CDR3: CASILQVGQPQHF

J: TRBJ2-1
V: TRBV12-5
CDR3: CASGYGTSGGYNEQFF

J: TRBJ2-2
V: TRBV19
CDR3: CASSTSGMGTGELFF

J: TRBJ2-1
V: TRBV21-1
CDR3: CASSKDRGRACYNEQFF

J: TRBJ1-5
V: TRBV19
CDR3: CASSDLGTARLSNQPQHF

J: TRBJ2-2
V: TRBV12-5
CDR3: CASGLVTVRLNTGELFF

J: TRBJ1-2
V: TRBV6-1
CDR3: CASSETNVYGYTF

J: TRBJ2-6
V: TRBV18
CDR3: CASSPWAGEVPGANVLTF

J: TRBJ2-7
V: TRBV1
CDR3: CTSSQENGGLSYEQYF

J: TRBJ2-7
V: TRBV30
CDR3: CAWDSSYREQYF

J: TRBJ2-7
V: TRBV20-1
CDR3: CSASSGGTGTYEQYF

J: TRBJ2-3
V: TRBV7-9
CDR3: CASSIAGGGTDTQYF

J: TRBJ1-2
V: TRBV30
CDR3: CAWSVWREGYTF

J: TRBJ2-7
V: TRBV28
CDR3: CASSFPSGPTTEQYF